This T cell receptor beta chain was captured by sequencing in a study of blood T cell repertoires in COVID-19. At the level of the study: There were acute and convalescent COVID-19 samples, and they came from the United States, Italy and Spain. PBMCs, B-cell-depleted T cells, or T cells provided the cDNA or gDNA that made up the material.

Per germline, CDR1 SGHAT and CDR2 FQNNGV. The ends were cut back, 1 base at V and 3 bases at J, with 19 bases in the middle. This CDR3 comprises 17 residues. Under the authors' procedure: Cell counts per sample came from amplifying reference gene primers. Produced via immunoSEQ multiplex PCR; TCRdb's table is partial and in-frame only. Clonal size and the V and J genes are those of that table, whereas D and trimming came from the DNA. The table shows over 25,000 clones, with around 92% occurring only once. The sequence derives from a human donor in a cohort sampled during active COVID-19. V gene TRBV11-2 combines with J gene TRBJ2-7; tentative D call: TRBD1 (6 bases). The sequenced material came from peripheral blood. In nucleotides, the CDR3 is TGTGCCAGCAGCTTAGGATCCTCTGCAGGGGTCGTCTACGAGCAGTACTTC. This gives the protein CASSLGSSAGVVYEQYF.